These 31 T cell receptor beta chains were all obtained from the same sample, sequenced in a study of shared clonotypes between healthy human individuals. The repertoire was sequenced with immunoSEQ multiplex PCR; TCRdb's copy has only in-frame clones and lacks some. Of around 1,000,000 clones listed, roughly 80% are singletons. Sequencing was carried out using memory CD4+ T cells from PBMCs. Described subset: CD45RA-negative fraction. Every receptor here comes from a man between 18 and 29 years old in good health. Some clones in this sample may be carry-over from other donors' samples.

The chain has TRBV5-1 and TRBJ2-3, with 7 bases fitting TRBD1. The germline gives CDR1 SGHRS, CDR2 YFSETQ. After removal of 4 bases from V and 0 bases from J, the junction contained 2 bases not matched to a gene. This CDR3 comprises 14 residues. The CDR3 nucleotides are TGCGCCAGCAGCCCGGACAGGAGCACAGATACGCAGTATTTT. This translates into CASSPDRSTDTQYF.

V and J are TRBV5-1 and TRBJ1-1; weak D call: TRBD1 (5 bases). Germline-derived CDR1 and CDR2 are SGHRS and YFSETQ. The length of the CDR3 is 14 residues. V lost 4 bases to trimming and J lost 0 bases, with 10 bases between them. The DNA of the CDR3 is TGCGCCAGCAGCCCGCGGGGGTTGAACACTGAAGCTTTCTTT. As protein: CASSPRGLNTEAFF. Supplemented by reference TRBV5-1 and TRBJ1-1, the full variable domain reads KAGVTQTPRYLIKTRGQQVTLSCSPISGHRSVSWYQQTPGQGLQFLFEYFSETQRNKGNFPGRFSGRQFSNSRSEMNVSTLELGDSALYLCASSPRGLNTEAFFGQGTRLTVV.

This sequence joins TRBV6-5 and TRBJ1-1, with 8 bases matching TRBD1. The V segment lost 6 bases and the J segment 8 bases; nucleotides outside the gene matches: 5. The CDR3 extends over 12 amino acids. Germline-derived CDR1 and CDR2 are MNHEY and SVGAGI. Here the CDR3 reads CASSRRQGEAFF. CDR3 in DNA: TGTGCCAGCAGCCGCCGACAGGGGGAAGCTTTCTTT.

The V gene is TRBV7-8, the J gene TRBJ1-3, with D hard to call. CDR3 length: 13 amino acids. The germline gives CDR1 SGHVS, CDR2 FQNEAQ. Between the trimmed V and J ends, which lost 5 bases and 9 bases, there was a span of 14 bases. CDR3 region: CASSPVFPGTIYF. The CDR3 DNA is TGTGCCAGCAGCCCCGTTTTTCCGGGCACCATATATTTT. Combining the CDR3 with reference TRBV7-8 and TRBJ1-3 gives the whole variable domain GAGVSQSPRYKVAKRGQDVALRCDPISGHVSLFWYQQALGQGPEFLTYFQNEAQLDKSGLPSDRFFAERPEGSVSTLKIQRTQQEDSAVYLCASSPVFPGTIYFGEGSWLTVV.

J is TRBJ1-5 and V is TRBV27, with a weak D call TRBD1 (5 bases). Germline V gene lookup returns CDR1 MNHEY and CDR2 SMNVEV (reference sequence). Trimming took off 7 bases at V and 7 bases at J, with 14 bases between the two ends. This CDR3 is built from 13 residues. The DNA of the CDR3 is TGTGCCAGCAACCGGGGACGGGGACAGCCCCAGCATTTT. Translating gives CASNRGRGQPQHF.

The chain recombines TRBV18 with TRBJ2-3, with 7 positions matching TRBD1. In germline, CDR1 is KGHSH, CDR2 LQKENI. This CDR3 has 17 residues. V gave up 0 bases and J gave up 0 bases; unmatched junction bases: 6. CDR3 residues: CASSPPYRGTSTDTQYF. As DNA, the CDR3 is TGTGCCAGCTCACCACCTTACAGGGGTACTAGCACAGATACGCAGTATTTT.

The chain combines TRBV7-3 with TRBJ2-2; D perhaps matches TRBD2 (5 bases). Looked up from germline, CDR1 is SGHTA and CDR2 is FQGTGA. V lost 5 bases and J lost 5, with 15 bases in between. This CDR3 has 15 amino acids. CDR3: CASSPGARETGELFF. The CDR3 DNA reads TGTGCCAGCAGCCCTGGTGCGAGGGAGACCGGGGAGCTGTTTTTT. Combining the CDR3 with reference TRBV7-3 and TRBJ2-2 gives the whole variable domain GAGVSQTPSNKVTEKGKYVELRCDPISGHTALYWYRQSLGQGPEFLIYFQGTGAADDSGLPNDRFFAVRPEGSVSTLKIQRTERGDSAVYLCASSPGARETGELFFGEGSRLTVL.

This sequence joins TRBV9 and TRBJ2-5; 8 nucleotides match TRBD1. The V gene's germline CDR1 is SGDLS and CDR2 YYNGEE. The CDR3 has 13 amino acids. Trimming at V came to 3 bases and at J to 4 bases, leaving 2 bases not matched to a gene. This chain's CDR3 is CASSAGTGETQYF. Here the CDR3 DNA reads TGTGCCAGCAGCGCTGGGACAGGAGAGACCCAGTACTTC.

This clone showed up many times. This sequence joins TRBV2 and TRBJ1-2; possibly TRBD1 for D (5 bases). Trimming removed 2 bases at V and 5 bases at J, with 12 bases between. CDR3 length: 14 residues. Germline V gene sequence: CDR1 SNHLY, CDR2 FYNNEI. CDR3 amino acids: CASSEWDGGYGYTF. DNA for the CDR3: TGTGCCAGCAGTGAATGGGACGGAGGATATGGCTACACCTTC.

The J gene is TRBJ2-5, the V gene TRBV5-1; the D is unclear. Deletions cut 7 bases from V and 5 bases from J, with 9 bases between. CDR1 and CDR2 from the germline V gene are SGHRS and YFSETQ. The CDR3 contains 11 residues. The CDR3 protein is CASQLEETQYF. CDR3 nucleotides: TGCGCCAGCCAGCTTGAGGAGACCCAGTACTTC. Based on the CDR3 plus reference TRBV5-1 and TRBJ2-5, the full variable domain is KAGVTQTPRYLIKTRGQQVTLSCSPISGHRSVSWYQQTPGQGLQFLFEYFSETQRNKGNFPGRFSGRQFSNSRSEMNVSTLELGDSALYLCASQLEETQYFGPGTRLLVL.

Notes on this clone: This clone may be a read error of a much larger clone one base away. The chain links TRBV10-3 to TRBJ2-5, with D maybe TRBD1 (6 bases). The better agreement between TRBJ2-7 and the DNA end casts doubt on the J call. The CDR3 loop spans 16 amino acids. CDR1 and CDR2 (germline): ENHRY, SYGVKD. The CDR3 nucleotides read TGTGCCATCAGTGCGGGTCAGGGGACCGTAGCCTACGAGCAGTACTTC. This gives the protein CAISAGQGTVAYEQYF.

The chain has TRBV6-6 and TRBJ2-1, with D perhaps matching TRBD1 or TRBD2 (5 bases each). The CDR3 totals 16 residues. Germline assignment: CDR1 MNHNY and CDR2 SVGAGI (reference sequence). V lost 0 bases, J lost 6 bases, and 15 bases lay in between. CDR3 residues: CASSYSSVGRSNEQFF. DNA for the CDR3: TGTGCCAGCAGTTACTCGAGTGTGGGACGATCCAATGAGCAGTTCTTC.

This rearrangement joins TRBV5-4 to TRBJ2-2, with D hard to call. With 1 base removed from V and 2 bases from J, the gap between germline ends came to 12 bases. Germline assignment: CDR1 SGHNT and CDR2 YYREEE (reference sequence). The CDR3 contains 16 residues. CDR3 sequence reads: CASSLFGPQNTGELFF. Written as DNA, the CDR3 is TGTGCCAGCAGCTTGTTCGGCCCGCAAAACACCGGGGAGCTGTTTTTT.

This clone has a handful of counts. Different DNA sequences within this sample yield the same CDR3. The CDR3 loop reads CAWSFPETQYF. Here the CDR3 DNA reads TGTGCCTGGAGTTTCCCTGAGACCCAGTACTTC. This chain connects TRBV30 to TRBJ2-5; D uncertain. Looked up from germline, CDR1 is GTSNPN and CDR2 is SVGIG (reference sequence). CDR3 length equals 11 residues. Between the trimmed V and J ends, which lost 2 bases and 5 bases, there was a span of 6 bases.

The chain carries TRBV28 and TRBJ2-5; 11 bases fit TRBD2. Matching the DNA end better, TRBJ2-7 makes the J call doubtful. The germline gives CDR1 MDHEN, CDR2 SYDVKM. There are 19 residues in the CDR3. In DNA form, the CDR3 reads TGTGCCAGCAGTTTATCCTTTCCCACAACTAGCGGGAGAACCTACGAGCAGTACTTC. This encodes CASSLSFPTTSGRTYEQYF.

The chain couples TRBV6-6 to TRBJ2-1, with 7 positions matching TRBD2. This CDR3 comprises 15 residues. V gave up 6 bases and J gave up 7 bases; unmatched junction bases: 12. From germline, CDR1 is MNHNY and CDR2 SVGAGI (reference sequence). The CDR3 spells CASRPARGGGNEQFF. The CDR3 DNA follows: TGTGCCAGCAGACCCGCCCGTGGGGGAGGGAATGAGCAGTTCTTC.

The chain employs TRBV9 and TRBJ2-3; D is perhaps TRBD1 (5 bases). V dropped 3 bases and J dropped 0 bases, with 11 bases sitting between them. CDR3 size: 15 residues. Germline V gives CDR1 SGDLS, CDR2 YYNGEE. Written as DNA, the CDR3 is TGTGCCAGCAGCGGGATTTACAGGAGCACAGATACGCAGTATTTT. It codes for CASSGIYRSTDTQYF.

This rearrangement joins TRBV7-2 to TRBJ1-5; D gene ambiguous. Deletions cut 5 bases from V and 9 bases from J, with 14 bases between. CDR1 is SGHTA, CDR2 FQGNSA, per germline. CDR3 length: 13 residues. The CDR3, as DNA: TGTGCCAGCAGCGAAACCCCGTCCACGCCCCAGCATTTT. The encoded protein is CASSETPSTPQHF.

The CDR3 bases are TGTGCCAGCAGCTTGGCTCTAGCGGGAGACGTCGGGGAGCTGTTTTTT. Its translation: CASSLALAGDVGELFF. The chain couples TRBV5-4 to TRBJ2-2; 10 positions agree with TRBD2. In germline, CDR1 is SGHNT, CDR2 YYREEE (reference sequence). J gave up 7 bases and V 0 bases, and 6 bases lay outside the gene matches. CDR3 length equals 16 residues.

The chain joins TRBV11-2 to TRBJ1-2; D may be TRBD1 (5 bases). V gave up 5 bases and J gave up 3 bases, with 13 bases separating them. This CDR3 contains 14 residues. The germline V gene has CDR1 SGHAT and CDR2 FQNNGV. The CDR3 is CASSPRQLDYGYTF. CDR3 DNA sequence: TGTGCCAGCAGCCCCAGACAGTTGGACTATGGCTACACCTTC.

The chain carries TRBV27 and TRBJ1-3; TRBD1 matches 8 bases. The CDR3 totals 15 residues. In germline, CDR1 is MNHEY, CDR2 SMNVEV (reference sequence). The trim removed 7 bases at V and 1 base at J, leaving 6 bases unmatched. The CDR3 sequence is CASKKQGDSGNTIYF. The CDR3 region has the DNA TGTGCCAGCAAAAAACAGGGGGATTCTGGAAACACCATATATTTT.

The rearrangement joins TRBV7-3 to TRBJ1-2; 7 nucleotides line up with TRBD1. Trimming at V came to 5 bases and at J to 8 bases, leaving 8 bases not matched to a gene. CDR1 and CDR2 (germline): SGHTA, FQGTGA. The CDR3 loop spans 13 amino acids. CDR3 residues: CASSPTGTEGYTF. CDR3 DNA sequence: TGTGCCAGCAGCCCTACCGGGACAGAAGGCTACACCTTC.

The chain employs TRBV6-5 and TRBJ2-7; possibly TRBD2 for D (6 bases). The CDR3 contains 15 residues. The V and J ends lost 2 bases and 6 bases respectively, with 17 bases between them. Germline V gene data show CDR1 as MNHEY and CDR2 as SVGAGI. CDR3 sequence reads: CASSYGGNVVAEQYF. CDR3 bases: TGTGCCAGCAGTTACGGCGGGAACGTCGTCGCCGAGCAGTACTTC.

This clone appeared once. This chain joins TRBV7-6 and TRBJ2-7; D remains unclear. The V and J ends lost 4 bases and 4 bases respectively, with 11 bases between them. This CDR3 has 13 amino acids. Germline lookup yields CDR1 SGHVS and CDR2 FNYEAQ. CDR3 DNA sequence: TGTGCCAGCAGCTCCGTCCCAGAGTACGAGCAGTACTTC. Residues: CASSSVPEYEQYF.

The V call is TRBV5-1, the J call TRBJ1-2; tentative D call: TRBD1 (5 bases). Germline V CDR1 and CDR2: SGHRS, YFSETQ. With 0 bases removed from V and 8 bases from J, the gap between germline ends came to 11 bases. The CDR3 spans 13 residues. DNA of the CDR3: TGCGCCAGCAGCTTGGGCGGGGGAGGCGGCTACACCTTC. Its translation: CASSLGGGGGYTF.

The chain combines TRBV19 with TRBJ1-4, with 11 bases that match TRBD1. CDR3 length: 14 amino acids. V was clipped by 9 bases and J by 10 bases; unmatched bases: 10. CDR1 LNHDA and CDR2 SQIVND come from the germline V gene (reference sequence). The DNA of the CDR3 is TGTGCCAGCTCTCCGGGACAGGGGGGGAGAAAACTGTTTTTT. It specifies CASSPGQGGRKLFF.

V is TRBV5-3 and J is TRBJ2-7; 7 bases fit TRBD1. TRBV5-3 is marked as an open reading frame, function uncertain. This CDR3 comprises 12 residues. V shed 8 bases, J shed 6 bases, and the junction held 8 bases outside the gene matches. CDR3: CASTLQGSEQYF. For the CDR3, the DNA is TGTGCCAGCACGCTACAGGGGAGCGAGCAGTACTTC.

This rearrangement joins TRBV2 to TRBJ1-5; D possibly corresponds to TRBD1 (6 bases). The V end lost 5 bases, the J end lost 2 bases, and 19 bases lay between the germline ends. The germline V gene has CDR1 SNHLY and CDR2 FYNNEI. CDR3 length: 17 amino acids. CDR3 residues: CASSRGGSVGRNQPQHF. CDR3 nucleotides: TGTGCCAGCAGTCGCGGGGGCAGTGTCGGTCGCAATCAGCCCCAGCATTTT.

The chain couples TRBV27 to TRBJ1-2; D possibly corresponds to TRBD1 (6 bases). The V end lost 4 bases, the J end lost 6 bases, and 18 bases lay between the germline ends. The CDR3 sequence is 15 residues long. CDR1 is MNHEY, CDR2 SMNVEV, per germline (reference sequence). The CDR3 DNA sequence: TGTGCCAGCAGTTCACAGGGTCTTGGTTACCATGGCTACACCTTC. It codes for CASSSQGLGYHGYTF.

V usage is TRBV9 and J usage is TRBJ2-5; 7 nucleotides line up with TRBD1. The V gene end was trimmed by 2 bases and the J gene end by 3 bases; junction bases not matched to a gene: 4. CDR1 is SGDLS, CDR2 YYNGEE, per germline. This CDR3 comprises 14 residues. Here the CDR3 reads CASSVKGAEETQYF. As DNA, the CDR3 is TGTGCCAGCAGCGTTAAGGGGGCGGAAGAGACCCAGTACTTC.

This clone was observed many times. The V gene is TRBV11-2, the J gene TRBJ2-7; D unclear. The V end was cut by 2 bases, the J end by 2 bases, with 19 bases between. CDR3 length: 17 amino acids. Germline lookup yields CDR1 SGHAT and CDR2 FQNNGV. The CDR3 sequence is CASSLIGPHFQPYEQYF. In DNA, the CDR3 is TGTGCCAGCAGCTTAATAGGGCCACATTTCCAGCCCTACGAGCAGTACTTC.